This T cell receptor (beta chain) was identified in a study of shared T cell receptors in the human thymus. CDR1 and CDR2 (germline): GTSNPN, SVGIG (reference sequence). CDR3 size: 14 residues. Trimming stripped 0 bases from V and 5 bases from J, with 13 bases between. The protocol was immunoSEQ multiplex PCR, while the TCRdb copy is restricted to in-frame clones and leaves out a portion. There are 640,000 or so clones in the sample; over 75% occur only once, and 0.009% to 0.0095% lies in the top ten. These sequences were also reported in another study, on human thymus T cells. Turning to that study: The source of the thymus tissue was resections taken during corrective heart surgery.

This receptor was identified in a boy in the first two years of life with a congenital heart defect. What was sequenced was thymocytes. The chain combines TRBV30 with TRBJ1-1, with D perhaps TRBD1 (5 bases). Written as DNA, the CDR3 is TGTGCCTGGAGTGTTTGGGGGAGGGGAACTGAAGCTTTCTTT. This gives the protein CAWSVWGRGTEAFF.